Below, 22 T cell receptor beta chains from the same sample are listed, as sequenced in a study of cytomegalovirus exposure and HLA in healthy donors. The primer mix had 60 Vbeta and 13 Jbeta primers. Clones were sequenced by immunoSEQ multiplex PCR, and TCRdb holds only the in-frame ones, with some missing. The data hold some 150,000 clones, with more than 75% observed a single time. Sequencing used PBMCs. The receptors come from a man aged 18 to 30 in good health and CMV-seropositive.

The J gene is TRBJ2-7, the V gene TRBV27; tentative D call: TRBD2 (6 bases). CDR1 is MNHEY, CDR2 SMNVEV, per germline (reference sequence). V lost 4 bases and J 3 bases, leaving 19 bases between the germline ends. The CDR3 runs 16 residues. The CDR3 DNA reads TGTGCCAGCAGTTCCCTCAACCTAGCGAGAGGCTACGAGCAGTACTTC. Translation: CASSSLNLARGYEQYF.

This clone has a count of ten or more. CDR3 in DNA: TGTGCCAGCAGTTTGAGGACAGGGTTTCGGTACTTC. This gives the protein CASSLRTGFRYF. The chain joins TRBV28 to TRBJ2-7; 8 nucleotides agree with TRBD1. In germline, CDR1 is MDHEN, CDR2 SYDVKM. J gave up 12 bases and V 3 bases, and 7 bases lay outside the gene matches. CDR3 length equals 12 residues.

This clone was counted once. The rearrangement uses TRBV5-1 and TRBJ1-3, with D tentatively TRBD1 (5 bases). V was trimmed by 0 bases and J by 2 bases, leaving 12 bases between them. The CDR3 consists of 16 residues. Germline V gene data show CDR1 as SGHRS and CDR2 as YFSETQ. In nucleotides, the CDR3 is TGCGCCAGCAGCTTGGCCGGGGGAGGAGCTGGAAACACCATATATTTT. Translation: CASSLAGGGAGNTIYF.

The genes are TRBV6-1 and TRBJ1-2, with 8 bases matching TRBD1. V gave up 5 bases and J gave up 0 bases; unmatched junction bases: 5. The CDR3 length is 15 residues. The germline V gene has CDR1 MNHNS and CDR2 SASEGT. The CDR3 region is CASSSGQGANYGYTF. The DNA for the CDR3 is TGTGCCAGCAGTTCCGGACAGGGAGCTAACTATGGCTACACCTTC.

This clone was picked up one time. Here the CDR3 reads CASSLPPRLAQNHTQYF. Here the CDR3 DNA reads TGTGCCAGCAGTTTACCACCCCGACTAGCTCAAAATCATACGCAGTATTTT. The chain links TRBV28 to TRBJ2-3, with 7 bases lining up with TRBD2. This CDR3 comprises 17 residues. V lost 2 bases to trimming and J lost 7 bases; unmatched junction nucleotides: 15. Germline assignment: CDR1 MDHEN and CDR2 SYDVKM. The whole variable domain, filled in from reference TRBV28 and TRBJ2-3, reads DVKVTQSSRYLVKRTGEKVFLECVQDMDHENMFWYRQDPGLGLRLIYFSYDVKMKEKGDIPEGYSVSREKKERFSLILESASTNQTSMYLCASSLPPRLAQNHTQYFGPGTRLTVL.

V is TRBV6-5 and J is TRBJ1-3, with 8 bases aligning to TRBD1. This CDR3 is built from 15 residues. V was clipped by 6 bases and J by 3 bases; unmatched bases: 7. Germline assignment: CDR1 MNHEY and CDR2 SVGAGI. This CDR3 reads CASRPDRVGGNTIYF. Here the CDR3 DNA reads TGTGCCAGCAGACCGGACAGGGTTGGTGGAAACACCATATATTTT.

The genes are TRBV19 and TRBJ2-1, with 9 bases fitting TRBD2. Germline trimming cut 9 bases from V and 5 bases from J; bases unmatched to any gene: 14. CDR1 is LNHDA and CDR2 is SQIVND in the germline V gene (reference sequence). The CDR3 sequence is 16 residues long. The DNA for the CDR3 is TGTGCCAGCCTAGGGAGCGGGACTAGCAGTCACAATGAGCAGTTCTTC. Amino acids: CASLGSGTSSHNEQFF.

The gene calls are TRBV27 and TRBJ2-7, with TRBD2 identical over 7 bases. The junction had 5 bases not matched to a gene; V was cut back by 3 bases and J by 0 bases. The length of the CDR3 is 15 residues. Germline V CDR1 and CDR2: MNHEY, SMNVEV (reference sequence). CDR3 sequence (DNA): TGTGCCAGCAGTTTGTGGGGCGGGAGCTCCTACGAGCAGTACTTC. It translates to CASSLWGGSSYEQYF.

As concerns this clone: This CDR3 is missing its conserved last phenylalanine or tryptophan, likely due to a read error. The gene calls are TRBV15 and TRBJ2-7, with a possible D match to TRBD1 (6 bases). The germline V gene has CDR1 LNHNV and CDR2 YYDKDF (reference sequence). Trimming cost V 5 bases and J 4 bases, with 18 bases left between them. The CDR3 totals 15 residues. This CDR3 reads CATSGEDSTLYEQYL. The CDR3 DNA sequence: TGTGCCACCAGCGGCGAGGACAGCACCCTATACGAGCAGTACCTC.

This sequence joins TRBV28 and TRBJ2-7; D possibly corresponds to TRBD2 (5 bases). The ends were cut back, 6 bases at V and 4 bases at J, with 13 bases in the middle. CDR3 length: 13 amino acids. Germline CDR1 MDHEN, CDR2 SYDVKM. Here the CDR3 reads CASSSGRDYEQYF. For the CDR3, the DNA is TGTGCCAGCAGCAGCGGACGAGATTACGAGCAGTACTTC.

J is TRBJ2-3 and V is TRBV5-1; 9 bases fit TRBD2. CDR3 length: 16 amino acids. After removal of 6 bases from V and 2 bases from J, the junction contained 10 bases not matched to a gene. The germline V gene encodes CDR1 SGHRS and CDR2 YFSETQ. The CDR3 sequence is CASTTFPGLATDTQYF. CDR3 DNA sequence: TGCGCCAGCACCACCTTCCCGGGACTAGCCACAGATACGCAGTATTTT.

The chain carries TRBV14 and TRBJ2-7; no clear D. Between the trimmed V and J ends, which lost 0 bases and 1 base, there was a span of 10 bases. The CDR3 contains 15 residues. Germline assignment: CDR1 SGHDN and CDR2 FVKESK. The CDR3 region is CASSQDLVRSYEQYF. The CDR3 nucleotides are TGTGCCAGCAGCCAAGATCTCGTGCGATCCTACGAGCAGTACTTC.

The chain has TRBV28 and TRBJ2-6, with TRBD1 identical over 7 bases. J gave up 1 base and V 7 bases, and 7 bases lay outside the gene matches. Germline V gene lookup returns CDR1 MDHEN and CDR2 SYDVKM. The CDR3 is 16 amino acids. The CDR3 loop reads CASKKGAPSGANVLTF. In nucleotides, the CDR3 is TGTGCCAGCAAAAAGGGGGCCCCATCTGGGGCCAACGTCCTGACTTTC.

The CDR3 DNA is TGTGCCAGCAGGTTACAGATAAATGAAAAACTGTTTTTT. It yields the protein CASRLQINEKLFF. The genes are TRBV7-2 and TRBJ1-4, with unresolved D. V was cut by 6 bases and J by 5 bases, with 10 bases left in between. From germline, CDR1 is SGHTA and CDR2 FQGNSA. The CDR3 totals 13 residues.

J is TRBJ2-7 and V is TRBV14; 14 bases are a match to TRBD2. The germline V gene has CDR1 SGHDN and CDR2 FVKESK. The CDR3 loop spans 17 amino acids. V gave up 3 bases and J gave up 6 bases; unmatched junction bases: 10. The CDR3 nucleotides are TGTGCCAGCAGCCATGTCTTTCCGGGACTAGCGGGAGCCGAGCAGTACTTC. This translates into CASSHVFPGLAGAEQYF.

The chain carries TRBV5-6 and TRBJ1-2, with D unresolved. The CDR3 extends over 14 amino acids. CDR1 SGHDT and CDR2 YYEEEE come from the germline V gene. Trimming removed 10 bases from V and 0 bases from J, with 16 bases in between. The CDR3 protein is CASKNRGSNYGYTF. CDR3 in DNA: TGTGCCTCCAAAAATCGGGGATCTAACTATGGCTACACCTTC. Based on the CDR3 plus reference TRBV5-6 and TRBJ1-2, the full variable domain is DAGVTQSPTHLIKTRGQQVTLRCSPKSGHDTVSWYQQALGQGPQFIFQYYEEEERQRGNFPDRFSGHQFPNYSSELNVNALLLGDSALYLCASKNRGSNYGYTFGSGTRLTVV.

The chain combines TRBV2 with TRBJ2-1; 8 bases match TRBD2. The CDR3 has 19 residues. The junction had 20 bases not matched to a gene; V was cut back by 8 bases and J by 2 bases. Germline V lookup: CDR1 SNHLY, CDR2 FYNNEI. The CDR3 is CASLMKGAGVFQAYNEQFF. CDR3 nucleotides: TGTGCCAGCCTAATGAAGGGAGCGGGAGTTTTTCAAGCCTACAATGAGCAGTTCTTC. The variable domain in full, completed from reference TRBV2 and TRBJ2-1, reads EPEVTQTPSHQVTQMGQEVILRCVPISNHLYFYWYRQILGQKVEFLVSFYNNEISEKSEIFDDQFSVERPDGSNFTLKIRSTKLEDSAMYFCASLMKGAGVFQAYNEQFFGPGTRLTVL.

The chain has TRBV29-1 and TRBJ2-1; 8 bases fit TRBD2. Trimming removed 7 bases from V and 3 bases from J; junction bases left unmatched: 5. Germline CDR1 and CDR2: SQVTM and ANQGSEA. CDR3 length equals 13 residues. In DNA form, the CDR3 reads TGCAGCGCCAGGCGGGAGGTCTACAATGAGCAGTTCTTC. Translation gives CSARREVYNEQFF.

The rearrangement links TRBV7-2 to TRBJ1-6; 8 bases line up with TRBD1. The CDR3 runs 17 residues. After removal of 4 bases from V and 3 bases from J, the junction contained 8 bases not matched to a gene. Germline CDR1 SGHTA, CDR2 FQGNSA. The CDR3 region has the DNA TGTGCCAGCAGCTCCACAGGGGGTTTGATCTATAATTCACCCCTCCACTTT. Translation: CASSSTGGLIYNSPLHF.

This chain uses TRBV18 with TRBJ2-2; possible D gene TRBD2, 6 bases. V was cut by 3 bases and J by 4 bases, with 15 bases left in between. The germline V gene has CDR1 KGHSH and CDR2 LQKENI. This CDR3 is built from 16 residues. CDR3 DNA sequence: TGTGCCAGCTCACCTGACGTGGGAGGAGGCACCGGGGAGCTGTTTTTT. This sequence encodes CASSPDVGGGTGELFF.

Only a few counts were recorded for this clone. The V and J genes are TRBV7-8 and TRBJ2-7; D remains ambiguous. The germline V gene has CDR1 SGHVS and CDR2 FQNEAQ. Trimming left V 1 base short and J 0 bases short, with 10 bases between. This CDR3 comprises 15 residues. Here the CDR3 DNA reads TGTGCCAGCAGCTTAGTTGCTGCGAGCTCCTACGAGCAGTACTTC. Protein sequence: CASSLVAASSYEQYF.

The CDR3 DNA sequence: TGTGCCAGCAGTTTAGAGGGGGCCTATCCATACGAGCAGTACTTC. Translation gives CASSLEGAYPYEQYF. V usage is TRBV27 and J usage is TRBJ2-7; TRBD1 matches at 7 bases. J was trimmed by 4 bases and V by 2 bases; bases with no gene match: 8. Per germline, CDR1 MNHEY and CDR2 SMNVEV (reference sequence). CDR3 length equals 15 residues.